The next 16 T cell receptor beta chains were all read from a single sample in a study of PD-1 blockade in mismatch repair-deficient tumors (TCRdb year 2017). The library was prepared using the immunoSEQ multiplex PCR assay. In its TCRdb copy, this immuneACCESS table keeps in-frame sequences only and misses some clones. Where compared with another copy, unresolved V genes explain less than half of these, and the others have no known cause. The sample includes around 30,000 clones, with roughly 80% observed a single time. The top ten clonotypes cover approximately 3.6% of the sample. The sequencing here drew on PBMCs, taken less than 7 weeks after starting pembrolizumab. These receptor sequences come from an adult with mismatch repair-deficient cancer.

This clone occurred a few times. This sequence joins TRBV5-4 and TRBJ2-7; 9 bases line up with TRBD2. This CDR3 comprises 15 residues. CDR1 is SGHNT, CDR2 YYREEE, per germline (reference sequence). The trim removed 0 bases at V and 5 bases at J, leaving 6 bases unmatched. This CDR3 reads CASSLAVSGGNEQYF. DNA for the CDR3: TGTGCCAGCAGCTTGGCCGTCAGCGGGGGGAACGAGCAGTACTTC.

The rearrangement links TRBV9 to TRBJ1-2, with 8 bases lining up with TRBD1. J gave up 0 bases and V 3 bases, and 4 bases lay outside the gene matches. Germline CDR1 reads SGDLS; CDR2 reads YYNGEE. CDR3 length equals 15 residues. CDR3 amino acids: CASSARQGTNYGYTF. CDR3 nucleotides: TGTGCCAGCAGCGCCCGACAGGGGACTAACTATGGCTACACCTTC.

This chain uses TRBV18 with TRBJ2-1; 9 nucleotides line up with TRBD2. The junction had 2 bases not matched to a gene; V was cut back by 2 bases and J by 0 bases. The CDR3 loop spans 16 amino acids. From germline, CDR1 is KGHSH and CDR2 LQKENI. The CDR3 region is CASSPYSGGSYNEQFF. In DNA form, the CDR3 reads TGTGCCAGCTCACCATATAGCGGGGGCTCCTACAATGAGCAGTTCTTC.

The chain combines TRBV25-1 with TRBJ1-1; TRBD1 matches at 8 bases. CDR3 length: 13 residues. V trimming: 6 bases; J trimming: 2 bases; junction bases outside the gene matches: 2. Germline V gene sequence: CDR1 MGHDK, CDR2 SYGVNS. The CDR3 protein is CASRTGVNTEAFF. CDR3 DNA sequence: TGTGCCAGCAGGACAGGGGTCAACACTGAAGCTTTCTTT.

In DNA, the CDR3 is TGTGCCAGCAGCCGCCCGCAGTCCTACAATGAGCAGTTCTTC. Protein: CASSRPQSYNEQFF. J is TRBJ2-1 and V is TRBV9; D is undetermined. Germline V gives CDR1 SGDLS, CDR2 YYNGEE. The CDR3 has 14 amino acids. V lost 4 bases and J 1 base, leaving 9 bases between the germline ends.

The chain uses TRBV7-9 and TRBJ2-2; D is perhaps TRBD1 (5 bases). V was trimmed by 1 base and J by 3 bases, leaving 6 bases between them. The CDR3 sequence is 14 residues long. Germline assignment: CDR1 SEHNR and CDR2 FQNEAQ (reference sequence). The CDR3: CASSLVGDTGELFF. CDR3 sequence (DNA): TGTGCCAGCAGCTTAGTAGGGGACACCGGGGAGCTGTTTTTT.

The V call is TRBV7-9, the J call TRBJ1-3; no reliable D call. The CDR3 runs 14 residues. Trimming shortened V by 2 bases and J by 0 bases, and 5 bases separated the two germline ends. In germline, CDR1 is SEHNR, CDR2 FQNEAQ (reference sequence). The chain's CDR3 is CASSLQNSGNTIYF. The CDR3, as DNA: TGTGCCAGCAGCTTACAAAACTCTGGAAACACCATATATTTT.

This clone showed up just once. The J gene is TRBJ2-3, the V gene TRBV28; TRBD2 matches at 8 bases. V lost 3 bases and J lost 0; bases outside the gene matches: 5. The CDR3 covers 16 residues. Germline V gene data show CDR1 as MDHEN and CDR2 as SYDVKM. As DNA, the CDR3 is TGTGCCAGCAGTTTCCTAGCGGGCCGCAGCACAGATACGCAGTATTTT. It codes for CASSFLAGRSTDTQYF.

V gene TRBV11-2 combines with J gene TRBJ2-3; D call uncertain. The length of the CDR3 is 17 residues. Germline lookup yields CDR1 SGHAT and CDR2 FQNNGV. V lost 3 bases, J lost 2 bases, and 18 bases lay in between. CDR3 sequence reads: CASSFPLAYGLTDTQYF. The CDR3 DNA sequence: TGTGCCAGCAGCTTTCCCCTCGCGTATGGGCTCACAGATACGCAGTATTTT.

The genes are TRBV7-6 and TRBJ2-1, with a tentative D call TRBD2 (5 bases). Trimming removed 7 bases from V and 2 bases from J, with 15 bases in between. The CDR3 length is 15 residues. Germline V CDR1 and CDR2: SGHVS, FNYEAQ. The CDR3 coding sequence is TGTGCCAGCACCTTGCGGGTGGACCCCTACAATGAGCAGTTCTTC. This gives the protein CASTLRVDPYNEQFF.

DNA for the CDR3: TGTGCCAGCAGTTTTACTAGCGGGGGGACCTACGAGCAGTACTTC. This codes for CASSFTSGGTYEQYF. The rearrangement uses TRBV28 and TRBJ2-7; 12 bases fit TRBD2. Germline assignment: CDR1 MDHEN and CDR2 SYDVKM. J lost 2 bases, V lost 3 bases, and 2 bases had no gene match. The CDR3 length is 15 residues.

The V call is TRBV21-1, the J call TRBJ1-1; the DNA was not used to check the table's D call, TRBD1. TRBV21-1 is flagged as a pseudogene. CDR3 size: 12 residues. In DNA, the CDR3 is TGTGCCAGCAGCAAAGGCAGGGGAGAAGCTTTCTTT. Its translation: CASSKGRGEAFF.

This rearrangement joins TRBV5-6 to TRBJ2-5; 8 bases fit TRBD1. Per the germline V gene, CDR1 is SGHDT and CDR2 is YYEEEE. The CDR3 covers 14 residues. The J segment lost 4 bases and the V segment lost 4 bases, leaving 6 bases of the junction unmatched. DNA of the CDR3: TGTGCCAGCAGCGCGGACAGGGCGTCAGAGACCCAGTACTTC. Its protein product is CASSADRASETQYF.

The chain uses TRBV7-6 and TRBJ2-1, with D tentatively TRBD1 (6 bases). CDR1 is SGHVS and CDR2 is FNYEAQ in the germline V gene. Deletions cut 6 bases from V and 2 bases from J, with 11 bases between. The CDR3 covers 14 residues. CDR3 loop: CASRMGAAYNEQFF. CDR3 coding DNA: TGTGCCAGCAGGATGGGGGCGGCCTACAATGAGCAGTTCTTC.

The count of this clone is one. The chain links TRBV28 to TRBJ1-5; 9 bases agree with TRBD1. CDR3 length: 16 amino acids. V shed 5 bases, J shed 6 bases, and the junction held 11 bases outside the gene matches. Germline CDR1 reads MDHEN; CDR2 reads SYDVKM. Here the CDR3 reads CASSQGQGQWGQPQHF. The CDR3, as DNA: TGTGCCAGCAGTCAGGGACAGGGTCAATGGGGTCAGCCCCAGCATTTT.

The rearrangement joins TRBV7-3 to TRBJ1-3; no clear D gene. CDR1 and CDR2 from the germline V gene are SGHTA and FQGTGA. CDR3 length: 16 amino acids. Trimming removed 5 bases at V and 2 bases at J, with 16 bases between. The CDR3, as DNA: TGTGCCAGCAGCCTCCGTAGGACGGGAACTGGAAACACCATATATTTT. It codes for CASSLRRTGTGNTIYF.